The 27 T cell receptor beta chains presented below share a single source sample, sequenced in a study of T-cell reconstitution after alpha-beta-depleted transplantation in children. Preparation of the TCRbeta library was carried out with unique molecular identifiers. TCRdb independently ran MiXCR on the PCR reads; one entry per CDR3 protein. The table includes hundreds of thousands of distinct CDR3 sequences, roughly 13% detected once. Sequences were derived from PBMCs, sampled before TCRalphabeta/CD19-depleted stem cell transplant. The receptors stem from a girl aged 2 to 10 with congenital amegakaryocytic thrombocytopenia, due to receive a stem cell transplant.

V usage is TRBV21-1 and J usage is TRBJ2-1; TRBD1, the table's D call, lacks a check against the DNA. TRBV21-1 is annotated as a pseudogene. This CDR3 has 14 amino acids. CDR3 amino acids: CASSEPGAAHEQFF. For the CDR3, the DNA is TGTGCCAGCAGCGAACCGGGCGCCGCTCATGAGCAGTTCTTC.

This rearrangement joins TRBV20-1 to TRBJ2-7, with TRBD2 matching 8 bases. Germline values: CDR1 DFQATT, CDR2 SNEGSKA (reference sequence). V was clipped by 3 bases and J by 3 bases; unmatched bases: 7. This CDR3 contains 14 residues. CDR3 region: CSASAPSGHYEQYF. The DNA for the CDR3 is TGCAGTGCTAGTGCGCCTAGCGGGCACTACGAGCAGTACTTC.

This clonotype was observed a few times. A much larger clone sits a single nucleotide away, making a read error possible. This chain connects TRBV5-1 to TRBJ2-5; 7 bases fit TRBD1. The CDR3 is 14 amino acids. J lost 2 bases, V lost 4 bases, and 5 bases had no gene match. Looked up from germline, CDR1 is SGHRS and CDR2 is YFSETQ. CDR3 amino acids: CASSVRDRQETQYF. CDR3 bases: TGCGCCAGCAGCGTCAGGGACAGACAAGAGACCCAGTACTTC.

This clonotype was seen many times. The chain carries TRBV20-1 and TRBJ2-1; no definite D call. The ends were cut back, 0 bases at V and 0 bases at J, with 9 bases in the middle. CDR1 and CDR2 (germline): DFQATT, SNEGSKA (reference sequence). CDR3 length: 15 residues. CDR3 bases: TGCAGTGCTAGAGATGACGTGAGCTCCTACAATGAGCAGTTCTTC. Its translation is CSARDDVSSYNEQFF.

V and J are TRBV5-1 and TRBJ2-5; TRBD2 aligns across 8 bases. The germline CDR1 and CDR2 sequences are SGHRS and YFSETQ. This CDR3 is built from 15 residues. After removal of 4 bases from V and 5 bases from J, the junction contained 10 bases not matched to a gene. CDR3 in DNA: TGCGCCAGCAGCCCCGCGCTAGCGGGTTCGGAGACCCAGTACTTC. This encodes CASSPALAGSETQYF.

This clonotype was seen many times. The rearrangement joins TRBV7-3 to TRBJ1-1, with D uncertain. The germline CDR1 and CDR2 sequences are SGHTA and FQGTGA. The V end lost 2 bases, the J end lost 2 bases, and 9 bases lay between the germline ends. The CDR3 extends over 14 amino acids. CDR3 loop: CASSLVSGNTEAFF. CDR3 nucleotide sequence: TGTGCCAGCAGCTTAGTCAGTGGTAACACTGAAGCTTTCTTT.

CDR3 nucleotides: TGTGCCACCAGCAGAGATCGAGAACACTACGAGCAGTACTTC. Its protein is CATSRDREHYEQYF. The rearrangement links TRBV15 to TRBJ2-7; D call uncertain. The V end lost 0 bases, the J end lost 3 bases, and 9 bases lay between the germline ends. The length of the CDR3 is 14 residues. Germline lookup yields CDR1 LNHNV and CDR2 YYDKDF (reference sequence).

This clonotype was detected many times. CDR3 DNA sequence: TGCAGTGCTAGAGGAGGGACTAGCGGGAGCTACGAGCAGTACTTC. It is translated as CSARGGTSGSYEQYF. The V gene is TRBV20-1, the J gene TRBJ2-7; TRBD2 matches 14 bases. CDR3 size: 15 residues. Germline CDR1 is DFQATT and CDR2 is SNEGSKA (reference sequence). V shed 1 base, J shed 3 bases, and the junction held 2 bases outside the gene matches.

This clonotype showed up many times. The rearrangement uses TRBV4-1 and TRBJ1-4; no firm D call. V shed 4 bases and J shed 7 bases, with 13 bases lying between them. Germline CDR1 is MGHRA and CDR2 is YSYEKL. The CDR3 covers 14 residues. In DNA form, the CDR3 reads TGCGCCAGCAGCCTGCAAGGATCGGGTGAAAAACTGTTTTTT. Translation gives CASSLQGSGEKLFF.

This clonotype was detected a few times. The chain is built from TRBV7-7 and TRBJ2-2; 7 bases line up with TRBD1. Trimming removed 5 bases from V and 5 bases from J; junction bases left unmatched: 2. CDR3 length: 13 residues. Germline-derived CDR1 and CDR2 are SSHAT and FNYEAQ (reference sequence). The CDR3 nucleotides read TGTGCCAGCAGCCAGGGGGATACCGGGGAGCTGTTTTTT. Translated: CASSQGDTGELFF.

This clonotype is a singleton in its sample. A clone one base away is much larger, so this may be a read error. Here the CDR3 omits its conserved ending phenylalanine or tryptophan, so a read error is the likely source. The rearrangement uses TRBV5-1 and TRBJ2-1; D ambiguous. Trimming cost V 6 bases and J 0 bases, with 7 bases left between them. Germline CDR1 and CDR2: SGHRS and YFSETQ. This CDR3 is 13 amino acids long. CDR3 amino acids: CASTPYSYNEQFL. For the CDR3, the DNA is TGCGCCAGCACTCCCTACTCCTACAATGAGCAGTTCCTC.

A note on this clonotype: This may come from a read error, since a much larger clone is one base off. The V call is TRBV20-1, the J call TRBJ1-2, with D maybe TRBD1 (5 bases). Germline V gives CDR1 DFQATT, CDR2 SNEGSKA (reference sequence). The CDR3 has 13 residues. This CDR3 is CSSSLDTMIGYTF. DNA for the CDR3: TGCAGTTCTAGTCTGGACACGATGATAGGCTACACCTTC.

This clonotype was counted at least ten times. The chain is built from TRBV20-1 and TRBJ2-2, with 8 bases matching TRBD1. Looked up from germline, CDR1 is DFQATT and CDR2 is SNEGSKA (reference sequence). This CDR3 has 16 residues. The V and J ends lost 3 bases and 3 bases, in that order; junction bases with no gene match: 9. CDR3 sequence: CSASRDRYQYTGELFF. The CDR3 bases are TGCAGTGCTAGCCGGGACAGGTACCAGTACACCGGGGAGCTGTTTTTT.

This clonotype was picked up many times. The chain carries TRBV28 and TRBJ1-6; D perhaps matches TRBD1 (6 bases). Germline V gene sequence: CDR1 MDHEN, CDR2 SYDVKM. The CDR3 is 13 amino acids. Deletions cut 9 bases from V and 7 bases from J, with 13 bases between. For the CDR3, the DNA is TGTGCCAGTCATCAGGGGAGGAATTCACCCCTCCACTTT. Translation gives CASHQGRNSPLHF.

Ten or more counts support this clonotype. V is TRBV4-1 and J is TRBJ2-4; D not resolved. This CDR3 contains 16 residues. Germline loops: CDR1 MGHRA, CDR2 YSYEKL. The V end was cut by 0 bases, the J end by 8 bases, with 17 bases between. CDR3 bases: TGCGCCAGCAGCCAAGATCTTCCCGGCGGCTCGGACATTCAGTACTTC. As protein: CASSQDLPGGSDIQYF.

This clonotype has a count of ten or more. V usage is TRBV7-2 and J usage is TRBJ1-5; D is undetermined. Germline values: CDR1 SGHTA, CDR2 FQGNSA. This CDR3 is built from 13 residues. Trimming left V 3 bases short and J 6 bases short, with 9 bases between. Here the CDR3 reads CASSLRFGQPQHF. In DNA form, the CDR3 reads TGTGCCAGCAGCTTGAGGTTCGGTCAGCCCCAGCATTTT.

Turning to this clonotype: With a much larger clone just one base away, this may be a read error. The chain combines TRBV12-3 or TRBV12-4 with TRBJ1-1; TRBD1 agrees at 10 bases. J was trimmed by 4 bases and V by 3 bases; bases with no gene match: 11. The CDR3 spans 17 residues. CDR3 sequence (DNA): TGTGCCAGCAGTTTCGGGGGACAGGGGAGTGTGTCCACTGAAGCTTTCTTT. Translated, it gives CASSFGGQGSVSTEAFF.

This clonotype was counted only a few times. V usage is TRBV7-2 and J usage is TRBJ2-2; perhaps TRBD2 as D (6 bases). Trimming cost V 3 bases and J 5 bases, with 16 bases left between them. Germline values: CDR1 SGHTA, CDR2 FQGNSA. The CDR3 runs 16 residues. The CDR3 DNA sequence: TGTGCCAGCAGCTTCTACGGGAGTGTTAGTACCGGGGAGCTGTTTTTT. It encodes CASSFYGSVSTGELFF.

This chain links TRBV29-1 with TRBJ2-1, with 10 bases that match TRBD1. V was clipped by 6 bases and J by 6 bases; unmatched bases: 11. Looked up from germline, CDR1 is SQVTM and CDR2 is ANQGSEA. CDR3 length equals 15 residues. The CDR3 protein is CSVAGGQGRLNEQFF. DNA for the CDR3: TGCAGCGTCGCTGGGGGACAGGGGAGGCTCAATGAGCAGTTCTTC.

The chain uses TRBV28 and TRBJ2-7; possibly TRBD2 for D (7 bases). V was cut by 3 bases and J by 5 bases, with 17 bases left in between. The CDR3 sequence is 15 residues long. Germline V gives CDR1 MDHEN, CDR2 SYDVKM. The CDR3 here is CASSFYRGAVDEQYF. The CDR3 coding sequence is TGTGCCAGCAGTTTTTATCGGGGGGCGGTGGACGAGCAGTACTTC.

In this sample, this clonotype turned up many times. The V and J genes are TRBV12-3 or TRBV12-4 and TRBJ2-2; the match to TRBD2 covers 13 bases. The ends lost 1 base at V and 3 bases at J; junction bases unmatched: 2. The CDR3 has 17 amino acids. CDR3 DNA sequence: TGTGCCAGCAGTTTAGGAGGACTAGCGGGAGACACCGGGGAGCTGTTTTTT. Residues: CASSLGGLAGDTGELFF.

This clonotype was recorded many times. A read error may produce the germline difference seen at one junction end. CDR3 protein: CASSLAGLRTDTQYF. The CDR3 nucleotides are TGTGCCAGCAGCCTAGCGGGTCTACGCACAGATACGCAGTATTTT. The chain employs TRBV7-9 and TRBJ2-3; 8 nucleotides align to TRBD2. This CDR3 is built from 15 residues. Germline loops: CDR1 SEHNR, CDR2 FQNEAQ (reference sequence).

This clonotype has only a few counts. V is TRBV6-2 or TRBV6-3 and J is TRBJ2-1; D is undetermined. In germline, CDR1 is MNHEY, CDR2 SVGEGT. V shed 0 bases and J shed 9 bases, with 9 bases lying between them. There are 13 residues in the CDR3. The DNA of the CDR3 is TGTGCCAGCAGTTACTCCGCCCCGGCTGAGCAGTTCTTC. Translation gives CASSYSAPAEQFF.

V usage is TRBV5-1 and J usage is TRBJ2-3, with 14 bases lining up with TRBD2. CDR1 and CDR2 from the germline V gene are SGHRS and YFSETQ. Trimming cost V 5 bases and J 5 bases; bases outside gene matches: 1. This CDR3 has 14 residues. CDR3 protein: CASRGTSGGDTQYF. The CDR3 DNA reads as TGCGCCAGCAGGGGGACTAGCGGGGGAGATACGCAGTATTTT. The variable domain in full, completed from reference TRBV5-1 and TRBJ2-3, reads KAGVTQTPRYLIKTRGQQVTLSCSPISGHRSVSWYQQTPGQGLQFLFEYFSETQRNKGNFPGRFSGRQFSNSRSEMNVSTLELGDSALYLCASRGTSGGDTQYFGPGTRLTVL.

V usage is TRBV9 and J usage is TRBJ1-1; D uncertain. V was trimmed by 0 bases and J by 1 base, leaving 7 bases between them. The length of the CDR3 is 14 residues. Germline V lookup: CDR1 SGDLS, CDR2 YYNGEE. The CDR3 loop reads CASSVGDKNTEAFF. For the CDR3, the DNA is TGTGCCAGCAGCGTAGGAGACAAGAACACTGAAGCTTTCTTT.

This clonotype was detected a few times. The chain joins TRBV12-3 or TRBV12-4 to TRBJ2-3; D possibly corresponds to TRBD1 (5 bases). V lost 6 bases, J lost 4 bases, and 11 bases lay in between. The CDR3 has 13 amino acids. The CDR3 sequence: CASRGAGADTQYF. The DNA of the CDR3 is TGTGCCAGCAGAGGGGCTGGCGCAGATACGCAGTATTTT.

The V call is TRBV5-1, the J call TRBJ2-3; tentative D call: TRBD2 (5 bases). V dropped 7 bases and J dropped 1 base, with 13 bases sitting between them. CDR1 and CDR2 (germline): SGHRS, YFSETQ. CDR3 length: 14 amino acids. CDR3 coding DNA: TGCGCCAGCCTAGGAGGATTCGGCACAGATACGCAGTATTTT. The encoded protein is CASLGGFGTDTQYF.